The subject of this entry is one TCR beta chain. Antigen unknown. The data stem from a study of PD-1 blockade in classical Hodgkin lymphoma. Regarding the study as a whole: Baseline TCR diversity was reportedly lower in newly diagnosed patients than healthy donors.

Profiled with immunoSEQ multiplex PCR; TCRdb holds only in-frame clones, not every one. Of 28,000 or so clones in the sample, 55% to 85% were seen once. Germline V gene sequence: CDR1 MNHEY, CDR2 SMNVEV (reference sequence). V lost 5 bases, J lost 7 bases, and 7 bases stayed unmatched. The CDR3 loop spans 15 amino acids. Time point of the sample: cycle 4 day 1 (C4D1), after 6 weeks of nivolumab. Every patient had relapsed following autologous stem cell transplantation, and cohorts differed in brentuximab vedotin exposure. This chain links TRBV27 with TRBJ2-3; the match to TRBD2 covers 12 bases. The sample was peripheral blood mononuclear cells (PBMCs), taken before the fourth cycle of nivolumab. The sequence was obtained from a human donor with classical Hodgkin lymphoma. The CDR3 sequence is CASSPTSGSLNTQYF. The CDR3 DNA reads TGTGCCAGCAGTCCGACTAGCGGGAGTCTCAATACGCAGTATTTT.